The clone carrying this T cell receptor (beta chain) was seen a few times. Trimming removed 8 bases from V and 0 bases from J, with 10 bases in between. The length of the CDR3 is 14 residues. In germline, CDR1 is SEHNR, CDR2 FQNEAQ (reference sequence). One entry per CDR3 protein, called by TCRdb with MiXCR from the 5' RACE reads. The sample includes around 250,000 distinct CDR3 sequences, around 15% of them seen just once. This specimen comes from a study of T-cell memory formation after mild COVID-19. This clonotype was sampled from a young man who had mild COVID-19 (a few samples of this study predate the infection). Cell type and time point are not known. The sequencing sample was made of PBMCs or a T cell subset sorted from them (not recorded which). The chain carries TRBV7-9 and TRBJ2-2, with D uncertain. The DNA of the CDR3 is TGTGCCAGCGCAGGCCTAGCGAACACCGGGGAGCTGTTTTTT. Its protein product is CASAGLANTGELFF.